The rows below give T cell receptor beta chains drawn from one sample of a study of cytomegalovirus exposure and HLA in healthy donors. The repertoire was sequenced with immunoSEQ multiplex PCR; TCRdb's copy has only in-frame clones and lacks some. Seen here are 100,000 or so clones, roughly 58% observed once, and the top ten hold 4.5% to 5.5%. The sequenced material came from PBMCs. Receptor source: a woman between 25 and 40 years old in good health and CMV-seropositive. Both conserved end residues are part of each CDR3. The order of the fields is CDR3 DNA, CDR3 protein, clone size, J gene, V gene, D gene. D genes are given only for firm matches. Size is stated for part of the rows, as once, few or many counts, or as a class when the clone is expanded.

DNA: TGTGCCAGCAGTGATCTAGCGGGGGCCACAGATACGCAGTATTTT
CDR3: CASSDLAGATDTQYF
size: -
J: TRBJ2-3
V: TRBV6-1
D: TRBD2

DNA: TGTGCCAGCAGCGAGACAGCTACCAGCACCGGGGAGCTGTTTTTT
CDR3: CASSETATSTGELFF
size: -
J: TRBJ2-2
V: TRBV7-9
D: -

DNA: TGCAGCGTTGACAGCTATGGCTACACCTTC
CDR3: CSVDSYGYTF
size: -
J: TRBJ1-2
V: TRBV29-1
D: -

DNA: TGTGCCAGCAGCTTAGACTTCTCAGGGGGCGCGAGCGGCTATGGCTACCCCTTC
CDR3: CASSLDFSGGASGYGYPF
size: -
J: TRBJ1-2
V: TRBV7-2
D: TRBD1

DNA: TGTGCCAGCAGCGTAGATGGACAGCACACAGATACGCAGTATTTT
CDR3: CASSVDGQHTDTQYF
size: -
J: TRBJ2-3
V: TRBV9
D: -

DNA: TGTGCCAGCGGAACCTTAGGGGCAGGGATCACCGGGGAGCTGTTTTTT
CDR3: CASGTLGAGITGELFF
size: -
J: TRBJ2-2
V: TRBV28
D: -

DNA: TGTGCCAGCAGTTTAGGACTAGCGGGGGGTCAAGAGACCCAGTACTTC
CDR3: CASSLGLAGGQETQYF
size: -
J: TRBJ2-5
V: TRBV28
D: TRBD2

DNA: TGCAGCGCTGTGAACAGGGGGGTCGACGACGAGCAGTACTTC
CDR3: CSAVNRGVDDEQYF
size: -
J: TRBJ2-7
V: TRBV29-1
D: TRBD1

DNA: TGTGCCAGCAGCCAAGCAAGCAGGGCTACGGGTGTCAATGAGCAGTTCTTC
CDR3: CASSQASRATGVNEQFF
size: -
J: TRBJ2-1
V: TRBV4-2
D: -

DNA: TGTGCCAGTAGTTCCCCCGGGACAGGGGGATCCAAAAACATTCAGTACTTC
CDR3: CASSSPGTGGSKNIQYF
size: once
J: TRBJ2-4
V: TRBV19
D: TRBD1

DNA: TGTGCCAGCAGTTTAACCAGTCATGATACGCAGTATTTT
CDR3: CASSLTSHDTQYF
size: -
J: TRBJ2-3
V: TRBV27
D: -

DNA: TGTGCCAGCAGCATCACCGGGGGGGAAAAACTGTTTTTT
CDR3: CASSITGGEKLFF
size: -
J: TRBJ1-4
V: TRBV6-5
D: -

DNA: TGTGCCAGCAGTTCAGCGGGCTCTGGAAACACCATATATTTT
CDR3: CASSSAGSGNTIYF
size: -
J: TRBJ1-3
V: TRBV6-5
D: -

DNA: TGCGCCAGCAGCAAACAGGCTACTACATACAATGAGCAGTTCTTC
CDR3: CASSKQATTYNEQFF
size: -
J: TRBJ2-1
V: TRBV5-1
D: -

DNA: TGTGCCAGCAGTCCAGACAGGGTTCAGCCCCAGCATTTT
CDR3: CASSPDRVQPQHF
size: -
J: TRBJ1-5
V: TRBV6-1
D: TRBD1

DNA: TGTGCCAGCAGTGCGCCTATAGGTACAGGGGACTATGGCTACACCTTC
CDR3: CASSAPIGTGDYGYTF
size: -
J: TRBJ1-2
V: TRBV28
D: TRBD1

DNA: TGTGCCAGCAGTTCCCGGGACAAGTACTCCTACGAGCAGTACTTC
CDR3: CASSSRDKYSYEQYF
size: once
J: TRBJ2-7
V: TRBV28
D: -

DNA: TGTGCCAGCAGTCTCCAGGGGGCGGGTGGCTACACCTTC
CDR3: CASSLQGAGGYTF
size: -
J: TRBJ1-2
V: TRBV27
D: TRBD1

DNA: TGTGCCAGCAGTGAATGGGAGTTAAAGGAGCAGTACTTC
CDR3: CASSEWELKEQYF
size: few
J: TRBJ2-7
V: TRBV25-1
D: -

DNA: TGTGCCAGCAGCCAAGCTGGGACTCTAACCTATGGCTACACCTTC
CDR3: CASSQAGTLTYGYTF
size: few
J: TRBJ1-2
V: TRBV4-2
D: -

DNA: TGCGCCAGCAGCCAACGGACAGGGCTTGAAGCTTTCTTT
CDR3: CASSQRTGLEAFF
size: -
J: TRBJ1-1
V: TRBV4-3
D: TRBD1

DNA: TGTGCCAGCACCATGGGGCAGATGAACACTGAAGCTTTCTTT
CDR3: CASTMGQMNTEAFF
size: -
J: TRBJ1-1
V: TRBV6-6
D: -

DNA: TGTGCCAGCAGTAAGACGGGACAGTTGGCTTTCTTT
CDR3: CASSKTGQLAFF
size: -
J: TRBJ1-1
V: TRBV10-3
D: TRBD1

DNA: TGTGCCAGCAGCTTGGTTGCGGGGGGCAGGGAGACCCAGTACTTC
CDR3: CASSLVAGGRETQYF
size: -
J: TRBJ2-5
V: TRBV5-6
D: TRBD2

DNA: TGTGCCAGCAGCGTAGCTAGCGGGGGCTACAATGAGCAGTTCTTC
CDR3: CASSVASGGYNEQFF
size: -
J: TRBJ2-1
V: TRBV9
D: TRBD2

DNA: TGCGCCAGCAGTGACACCTACGAGCAGTACTTC
CDR3: CASSDTYEQYF
size: few
J: TRBJ2-7
V: TRBV10-2
D: -

DNA: TGTGCCAGCAGTGGGAGGGAGGAAAGGCCCCAGCATTTT
CDR3: CASSGREERPQHF
size: -
J: TRBJ1-5
V: TRBV6-5
D: -

DNA: TGTGCCAGCACCAGGGGGAACAGAAGCCCTTATGGCTACACCTTC
CDR3: CASTRGNRSPYGYTF
size: few
J: TRBJ1-2
V: TRBV6-6
D: TRBD1

DNA: TGTGCCAGTAGGGAACAGGGGGATCGTTCACCCCTCCACTTT
CDR3: CASREQGDRSPLHF
size: -
J: TRBJ1-6
V: TRBV19
D: TRBD1

DNA: TGTGCCAGCAGCGAACGCGGGGGCAAATACAATGAGCAGTTCTTC
CDR3: CASSERGGKYNEQFF
size: -
J: TRBJ2-1
V: TRBV28
D: -